These 8 T cell receptor beta chains came from one sample sequenced in a study of T cell repertoires in cytomegalovirus infection. MiXCR, run by TCRdb on the reads, gives a single entry per CDR3 protein. Among about 250,000 distinct CDR3 sequences listed, roughly 6.5% were seen once. The sample consisted of PBMCs. The receptors stem from a human donor in good health (CMV status not recorded). Some clones in this sample may be carry-over from other donors' samples.

This clonotype was observed many times. The chain combines TRBV7-2 with TRBJ1-6; D ambiguous. The CDR3 consists of 14 residues. Germline CDR1 SGHTA, CDR2 FQGNSA. The V and J ends lost 0 bases and 7 bases respectively, with 7 bases between them. CDR3 coding DNA: TGTGCCAGCAGCTTAGCCGTAGAGAATTCACCCCTCCACTTT. Translation gives CASSLAVENSPLHF.

This clonotype was counted at least ten times. The rearrangement links TRBV6-2 or TRBV6-3 to TRBJ2-1, with 15 bases aligning to TRBD2. From germline, CDR1 is MNHEY and CDR2 SVGEGT. V shed 4 bases, J shed 7 bases, and the junction held 5 bases outside the gene matches. CDR3 length: 16 amino acids. The CDR3 bases are TGTGCCAGCAGTTCCGGACTAGCGGGGGGGCAAAATGAGCAGTTCTTC. Its protein product is CASSSGLAGGQNEQFF.

The table lists this clonotype with many counts. The J gene is TRBJ2-2, the V gene TRBV6-2 or TRBV6-3, with 15 bases matching TRBD2. From germline, CDR1 is MNHEY and CDR2 SVGEGT. J lost 4 bases, V lost 4 bases, and 4 bases had no gene match. This CDR3 contains 17 residues. In nucleotides, the CDR3 is TGTGCCAGCAGTTCCTGGACTAGCGGGGGGGCCACCGGGGAGCTGTTTTTT. It codes for CASSSWTSGGATGELFF.

This clonotype was seen ten or more times. The CDR3 sequence is CSVDQRLTGNTIYF. The CDR3 nucleotides are TGCAGCGTTGATCAGCGGCTGACTGGAAACACCATATATTTT. V usage is TRBV29-1 and J usage is TRBJ1-3; D remains unclear. The CDR3 loop spans 14 amino acids. V shed 3 bases and J shed 2 bases, with 11 bases lying between them. CDR1 SQVTM and CDR2 ANQGSEA come from the germline V gene.

The V call is TRBV5-4, the J call TRBJ2-3; no clear D. In germline, CDR1 is SGHNT, CDR2 YYREEE (reference sequence). The CDR3 loop spans 13 amino acids. V was clipped by 3 bases and J by 2 bases, with 7 bases between them. CDR3 bases: TGTGCCAGCAGCTCGGAGAACACAGATACGCAGTATTTT. Protein: CASSSENTDTQYF.

This clonotype was found many times. It may be a read error: a sequence one base away is much more abundant. V usage is TRBV7-9 and J usage is TRBJ1-1; D perhaps matches TRBD1 (6 bases). This CDR3 region has 13 residues. Germline CDR1 SEHNR, CDR2 FQNEAQ (reference sequence). Between the trimmed V and J ends, which lost 3 bases and 4 bases, there was a span of 9 bases. The CDR3 nucleotides are TGTGCCAGCAGCTTCACAGGGAGCACTGAAGCTTTCTTT. Translated: CASSFTGSTEAFF. The whole variable domain, remainder taken from reference TRBV7-9 and TRBJ1-1, is DTGVSQNPRHKITKRGQNVTFRCDPISEHNRLYWYRQTLGQGPEFLTYFQNEAQLEKSRLLSDRFSAERPKGSFSTLEIQRTEQGDSAMYLCASSFTGSTEAFFGQGTRLTVV.

This clonotype was found many times. The gene calls are TRBV7-9 and TRBJ2-1; D is unclear. The CDR3 spans 11 residues. Trimming pared 6 bases from V and 7 bases from J, leaving 7 bases between. Germline V CDR1 and CDR2: SEHNR, FQNEAQ (reference sequence). CDR3 sequence (DNA): TGTGCCAGCAGTCAGGCTAATGAGCAGTTCTTC. This codes for CASSQANEQFF.

This clonotype showed up many times. The V and J genes are TRBV9 and TRBJ2-1; unclear D gene. The ends were cut back, 0 bases at V and 8 bases at J, with 15 bases in the middle. This CDR3 spans 15 amino acids. Germline lookup yields CDR1 SGDLS and CDR2 YYNGEE. CDR3 DNA: TGTGCCAGCAGCGTAGGGGTCAGGACCACACATGAGCAGTTCTTC. It is translated as CASSVGVRTTHEQFF. The entire variable domain, with the rest obtained from reference TRBV9 and TRBJ2-1, is as follows: DSGVTQTPKHLITATGQRVTLRCSPRSGDLSVYWYQQSLDQGLQFLIQYYNGEERAKGNILERFSAQQFPDLHSELNLSSLELGDSALYFCASSVGVRTTHEQFFGPGTRLTVL.